The next 21 T cell receptor beta chains were all read from a single sample in a study of blood T cell repertoires in COVID-19. Generated by immunoSEQ multiplex PCR, the TCRdb table keeps only in-frame clones and is missing some. The top ten clones hold 25% to 35% of a sample with about 59,000 clones, approximately 80% of them seen once. The specimen was peripheral blood. These receptors were obtained from a woman older than 75 with active or convalescent COVID-19.

The rearrangement links TRBV6-2 or TRBV6-3 to TRBJ1-6, with 7 bases aligning to TRBD1. Germline CDR1 MNHEY, CDR2 SVGEGT. V shed 4 bases and J 9 bases; nucleotides not matched to a gene: 12. There are 16 residues in the CDR3. The CDR3 reads CASSSQDRRLSSPLHF. CDR3 in DNA: TGTGCCAGCAGTTCCCAGGACAGGCGACTGAGTTCACCCCTCCACTTT.

This chain links TRBV7-2 with TRBJ2-1; possible D gene TRBD1, 5 bases. With 0 bases removed from V and 1 base from J, the gap between germline ends came to 10 bases. The CDR3 has 16 amino acids. Germline-derived CDR1 and CDR2 are SGHTA and FQGNSA. This CDR3 reads CASSLARQLSYNEQFF. The CDR3 DNA reads TGTGCCAGCAGCTTAGCCCGACAGCTATCCTACAATGAGCAGTTCTTC.

This clone was recorded only once. The chain joins TRBV28 to TRBJ2-7; 10 positions agree with TRBD1. CDR1 and CDR2 (germline): MDHEN, SYDVKM. The V gene end was trimmed by 6 bases and the J gene end by 4 bases; junction bases not matched to a gene: 6. The CDR3 length is 14 residues. The CDR3 here is CASSLTGGTYEQYF. The CDR3 bases are TGTGCCAGCAGCTTGACAGGGGGCACGTACGAGCAGTACTTC.

The chain is built from TRBV25-1 and TRBJ2-3; 7 positions agree with TRBD2. The CDR3 covers 15 residues. V trimming: 6 bases; J trimming: 1 base; junction bases outside the gene matches: 7. Looked up from germline, CDR1 is MGHDK and CDR2 is SYGVNS. CDR3 sequence (DNA): TGTGCCAGCAGGGGGGAGGGGTTAGGCACAGATACGCAGTATTTT. It is translated as CASRGEGLGTDTQYF.

The chain carries TRBV12-3 or TRBV12-4 and TRBJ1-2, with 8 bases aligning to TRBD1. The CDR3 contains 13 residues. Trimming at V came to 5 bases and at J to 4 bases, leaving 3 bases not matched to a gene. The CDR3 DNA reads as TGTGCCAGCAGTCCAGGGGGCTTCTATGGCTACACCTTC. The encoded protein is CASSPGGFYGYTF.

The J gene is TRBJ1-6, the V gene TRBV11-2; 8 bases line up with TRBD1. Trimming took 5 bases from V and 7 from J; bases not matched to a gene: 4. The CDR3 is 14 residues long. Germline loops: CDR1 SGHAT, CDR2 FQNNGV. The DNA of the CDR3 is TGTGCCAGCAGCCCGGACAGGGTAAATTCACCCCTCCACTTT. This codes for CASSPDRVNSPLHF. The full variable domain, with the rest looked up from reference TRBV11-2 and TRBJ1-6, is EAGVAQSPRYKIIEKRQSVAFWCNPISGHATLYWYQQILGQGPKLLIQFQNNGVVDDSQLPKDRFSAERLKGVDSTLKIQPAKLEDSAVYLCASSPDRVNSPLHFGNGTRLTVT.

The CDR3 is CASQGQGRYTGELFF. CDR3 sequence (DNA): TGCGCCAGCCAGGGACAGGGGCGGTACACCGGGGAGCTGTTTTTT. This chain joins TRBV5-1 and TRBJ2-2; 10 nucleotides agree with TRBD1. Germline lookup yields CDR1 SGHRS and CDR2 YFSETQ. The CDR3 is 15 amino acids. The trim removed 7 bases at V and 3 bases at J, leaving 6 bases unmatched.

The V and J genes are TRBV7-2 and TRBJ2-7; TRBD2 agrees at 11 bases. CDR1 SGHTA and CDR2 FQGNSA come from the germline V gene. CDR3 length: 15 residues. Unmatched junction bases numbered 7, after V lost 6 bases and J lost 3 bases. The CDR3 DNA is TGTGCCAGCAGTTCCGGACTAGCGGGTTACTACGAGCAGTACTTC. Protein sequence: CASSSGLAGYYEQYF. Drawing the rest from reference TRBV7-2 and TRBJ2-7, the complete variable domain is GAGVSQSPSNKVTEKGKDVELRCDPISGHTALYWYRQSLGQGLEFLIYFQGNSAPDKSGLPSDRFSAERTGGSVSTLTIQRTQQEDSAVYLCASSSGLAGYYEQYFGPGTRLTVT.

The chain carries TRBV27 and TRBJ1-2; TRBD1 matches 7 bases. Germline trimming cut 6 bases from V and 4 bases from J; bases unmatched to any gene: 11. CDR1 MNHEY and CDR2 SMNVEV come from the germline V gene (reference sequence). CDR3 size: 15 residues. CDR3 sequence reads: CASSSPRQGVYGYTF. The CDR3 nucleotides are TGTGCCAGCAGCTCCCCCCGGCAGGGGGTCTATGGCTACACCTTC.

This chain joins TRBV5-4 and TRBJ2-7, with 9 bases matching TRBD2. With V trimmed by 4 bases and J by 0 bases, 5 bases remained unmatched. CDR3 length: 15 amino acids. Germline assignment: CDR1 SGHNT and CDR2 YYREEE (reference sequence). CDR3 DNA: TGTGCCAGCAGCACCCAACTAGCGGGCTCCTACGAGCAGTACTTC. Residues: CASSTQLAGSYEQYF. Filled out from reference TRBV5-4 and TRBJ2-7, the complete variable domain reads ETGVTQSPTHLIKTRGQQVTLRCSSQSGHNTVSWYQQALGQGPQFIFQYYREEENGRGNFPPRFSGLQFPNYSSELNVNALELDDSALYLCASSTQLAGSYEQYFGPGTRLTVT.

The chain carries TRBV29-1 and TRBJ2-1; D perhaps matches TRBD1 (5 bases). CDR1 is SQVTM and CDR2 is ANQGSEA in the germline V gene. V gave up 7 bases and J gave up 2 bases, with 12 bases separating them. CDR3 length equals 13 residues. This chain's CDR3 is CSGGLAAYNEQFF. CDR3 nucleotides: TGCAGCGGGGGCTTGGCAGCCTACAATGAGCAGTTCTTC.

The chain combines TRBV11-2 with TRBJ2-1; maybe TRBD1 (5 bases). Germline CDR1 is SGHAT and CDR2 is FQNNGV. This CDR3 spans 13 amino acids. Between the trimmed V and J ends, which lost 0 bases and 11 bases, there was a span of 11 bases. CDR3 amino acids: CASSLEGWGKQFF. In DNA, the CDR3 is TGTGCCAGCAGCTTAGAGGGGTGGGGCAAGCAGTTCTTC.

A few counts support this clone. The V gene is TRBV24-1, the J gene TRBJ2-7, with D perhaps matching TRBD1 (6 bases). The V gene lost 8 bases and the J gene lost 3 bases, with 13 bases spanning the gap. The CDR3 contains 13 residues. CDR1 is KGHDR, CDR2 SFDVKD, per germline. Written as DNA, the CDR3 is TGTGCCACCAATGGGGGCGATAGCTACGAGCAGTACTTC. The encoded protein is CATNGGDSYEQYF.

This CDR3 reads CASSLGTGGNYGYTF. Here the CDR3 DNA reads TGTGCCAGCAGCTTGGGGACAGGGGGTAACTATGGCTACACCTTC. J is TRBJ1-2 and V is TRBV13, with 11 bases aligning to TRBD1. CDR3 length: 15 amino acids. J lost 1 base, V lost 3 bases, and 1 base had no gene match. Germline V CDR1 and CDR2: PRHDT, FYEKMQ (reference sequence).

V is TRBV5-1 and J is TRBJ2-2; 8 nucleotides align to TRBD1. Germline trimming cut 3 bases from V and 3 bases from J; bases unmatched to any gene: 1. The CDR3 sequence is 14 residues long. Germline CDR1 and CDR2: SGHRS and YFSETQ. CDR3 region: CASSSTGDTGELFF. The CDR3 DNA follows: TGCGCCAGCAGCTCGACAGGGGACACCGGGGAGCTGTTTTTT.

The chain combines TRBV18 with TRBJ1-3; D is uncertain. V was pared by 2 bases and J by 0 bases, with 8 bases between. CDR3 length: 15 residues. Germline CDR1 is KGHSH and CDR2 is LQKENI. The CDR3 loop is CASSPVQISGNTIYF. The CDR3 DNA reads TGTGCCAGCTCACCAGTCCAGATCTCTGGAAACACCATATATTTT.

CDR3 nucleotides: TGTGCCAGCAGCCCTAGCGGGGGGGCCCGGGAGACCCAGTACTTC. This translates into CASSPSGGARETQYF. The chain has TRBV9 and TRBJ2-5; 12 nucleotides agree with TRBD2. Germline V CDR1 and CDR2: SGDLS, YYNGEE. Unmatched junction bases numbered 6, after V lost 4 bases and J lost 5 bases. The CDR3 spans 15 residues.

The V gene is TRBV24-1, the J gene TRBJ2-1; D is perhaps TRBD2 (6 bases). The CDR3 contains 14 residues. Germline assignment: CDR1 KGHDR and CDR2 SFDVKD. V lost 4 bases to trimming and J lost 8 bases, with 14 bases between them. CDR3 protein: CATSDPRGSDEQFF. Here the CDR3 DNA reads TGTGCCACCAGTGACCCTCGGGGGAGCGATGAGCAGTTCTTC.

The CDR3 coding sequence is TGTGCTAGTGGTTTGCCTGACAGGGGCACTGAAGCTTTCTTT. Its translation is CASGLPDRGTEAFF. V and J are TRBV12-5 and TRBJ1-1; TRBD1 matches at 8 bases. Germline CDR1 is LGHNT and CDR2 is FRNRAP. V gave up 2 bases and J gave up 4 bases; unmatched junction bases: 3. The CDR3 extends over 14 amino acids. Based on the CDR3 plus reference TRBV12-5 and TRBJ1-1, the full variable domain is DARVTQTPRHKVTEMGQEVTMRCQPILGHNTVFWYRQTMMQGLELLAYFRNRAPLDDSGMPKDRFSAEMPDATLATLKIQPSEPRDSAVYFCASGLPDRGTEAFFGQGTRLTVV.

This clone was counted a few times. The chain employs TRBV25-1 and TRBJ1-3; no firm D call. V was trimmed by 1 base and J by 0 bases, leaving 13 bases between them. The CDR3 consists of 17 residues. Germline V gene data show CDR1 as MGHDK and CDR2 as SYGVNS. The CDR3 DNA reads as TGTGCCAGCAGTGAATCCCTTGACACGTTCTCTGGAAACACCATATATTTT. It codes for CASSESLDTFSGNTIYF.

V and J are TRBV2 and TRBJ2-7, with 7 positions matching TRBD1. From germline, CDR1 is SNHLY and CDR2 FYNNEI. The CDR3 contains 12 residues. Trimming cost V 10 bases and J 3 bases; bases outside gene matches: 6. Here the CDR3 DNA reads TGTGCCACTACCAGGGGGATCTACGAGCAGTACTTC. Residues: CATTRGIYEQYF.